This passage covers 27 T cell receptor beta chains from one sample sequenced in a study of shared clonotypes between healthy human individuals. The method was immunoSEQ multiplex PCR; TCRdb's version includes in-frame clones alone and lacks a portion of them. The sample lists about half a million clones; 65% to 85% were seen once. Sequencing was done on a sample of PBMCs. The source is a woman in her forties in good health. Some clones in this sample may be carry-over from other donors' samples.

Notes on this clone: It differs at one base from a far larger clone, so likely a read error. V is TRBV28 and J is TRBJ1-3; D might be TRBD1 (5 bases). The germline gives CDR1 MDHEN, CDR2 SYDVKM. The CDR3 spans 14 residues. The chain's CDR3 is CASSNSGSGNTVYF. DNA of the CDR3: TGTGCCAGCAGCAACTCAGGGTCGGGAAACACCGTATATTTT.

The rearrangement joins TRBV5-1 to TRBJ2-1, with D unresolved. The germline V and J ends were trimmed by 4 bases and 0 bases, with 11 bases remaining between them. Germline V lookup: CDR1 SGHRS, CDR2 YFSETQ. The CDR3 is 15 amino acids. The CDR3 DNA follows: TGCGCCAGCAGCCCCCAGTCTTACTCCTACAATGAGCAGTTCTTC. Translation: CASSPQSYSYNEQFF. Full variable domain (outside the CDR3, taken from reference TRBV5-1 and TRBJ2-1): KAGVTQTPRYLIKTRGQQVTLSCSPISGHRSVSWYQQTPGQGLQFLFEYFSETQRNKGNFPGRFSGRQFSNSRSEMNVSTLELGDSALYLCASSPQSYSYNEQFFGPGTRLTVL.

The gene calls are TRBV15 and TRBJ2-5, with D perhaps TRBD2 (5 bases). Trimming took off 7 bases at V and 2 bases at J, with 17 bases between the two ends. The CDR3 sequence is 15 residues long. CDR1 and CDR2 from the germline V gene are LNHNV and YYDKDF (reference sequence). The CDR3 DNA reads TGTGCCACCACCCCGGCTGCGGGTGTTCAAGAGACCCAGTACTTC. Translated: CATTPAAGVQETQYF.

Of note for this clone: Since a far larger clone is one base different, this is likely a read error. The genes are TRBV6-5 and TRBJ1-1; D is uncertain. The CDR3 totals 15 residues. Per the germline V gene, CDR1 is MNHEY and CDR2 is SVGAGI. The CDR3 sequence is CAGSYSDDRATEAFF. CDR3 sequence (DNA): TGTGCCGGCAGTTACTCAGACGACCGAGCAACTGAAGCTTTCTTT.

This clone was seen many times. The chain is built from TRBV19 and TRBJ2-1, with D maybe TRBD1 (6 bases). The CDR3 has 16 residues. Germline V gene sequence: CDR1 LNHDA, CDR2 SQIVND (reference sequence). V was shortened by 5 bases and J by 8 bases, with 22 bases between the two germline ends. CDR3 region: CASSADRGHSDDEQFF. CDR3 nucleotide sequence: TGTGCCAGTAGTGCCGACCGGGGACATTCGGACGATGAGCAGTTCTTC.

The chain is built from TRBV2 and TRBJ2-1; D is unclear. The CDR3 loop spans 14 amino acids. CDR1 and CDR2 from the germline V gene are SNHLY and FYNNEI. V gave up 6 bases and J gave up 7 bases, with 16 bases separating them. CDR3 sequence: CASRRSGLLNEQFF. Written as DNA, the CDR3 is TGTGCCAGCAGGAGGTCGGGCCTTCTGAATGAGCAGTTCTTC.

The chain uses TRBV5-8 and TRBJ1-3; the match to TRBD1 covers 8 bases. Germline CDR1 is SGHTS and CDR2 is YDEGEE. With 5 bases clipped from V and 3 bases from J, the junction kept 4 bases outside the gene matches. The CDR3 totals 14 residues. CDR3 sequence reads: CASSRGQVGNTIYF. CDR3 sequence (DNA): TGTGCCAGCAGTCGGGGACAGGTTGGAAACACCATATATTTT.

The V gene is TRBV7-9, the J gene TRBJ1-4; TRBD1 agrees at 8 bases. Germline V gene data show CDR1 as SEHNR and CDR2 as FQNEAQ (reference sequence). The CDR3 is made up of 15 amino acids. The CDR3 coding sequence is TGTGCTAGTGGACAGGGATCACCAACTAATGAAAAACTGTTTTTT. This gives the protein CASGQGSPTNEKLFF.

The chain has TRBV2 and TRBJ2-5; D is unresolved. The DNA matches TRBJ2-7 better at its end, which makes the J call doubtful. CDR3 length: 12 residues. CDR1 and CDR2 (germline): SNHLY, FYNNEI. Written as DNA, the CDR3 is TGTGCCAGCAGTGCCACGGCCTACGAGCAGTACTTC. Its translation: CASSATAYEQYF.

The chain joins TRBV30 to TRBJ2-1; 10 nucleotides line up with TRBD2. With 5 bases clipped from V and 8 bases from J, the junction kept 9 bases outside the gene matches. There are 14 residues in the CDR3. Germline V gene sequence: CDR1 GTSNPN, CDR2 SVGIG (reference sequence). The CDR3 DNA reads TGTGCCTGGGGGGCTAGCGGGAGAAGGGATGAGCAGTTCTTC. This gives the protein CAWGASGRRDEQFF.

Points on this clone: One base separates it from a far larger clone, so it is likely a read error. The chain links TRBV4-3 to TRBJ2-5, with 10 bases lining up with TRBD1. The V gene end was trimmed by 4 bases and the J gene end by 6 bases; junction bases not matched to a gene: 11. Germline loops: CDR1 LGHNA, CDR2 YSLEER. The CDR3 runs 16 residues. CDR3: CASSRSGTGDRKTQYF. The CDR3 nucleotides are TGCGCCAGCAGCCGATCCGGGACAGGGGATCGAAAGACCCAGTACTTC.

This clone was observed once. The rearrangement uses TRBV28 and TRBJ1-4; no clear D. The CDR3 loop spans 14 amino acids. The V end lost 7 bases, the J end lost 8 bases, and 17 bases lay between the germline ends. Germline loops: CDR1 MDHEN, CDR2 SYDVKM. The CDR3 here is CASTIGVGQEKLFF. The DNA for the CDR3 is TGTGCCAGCACTATTGGGGTTGGGCAAGAAAAACTGTTTTTT.

As for this clone: This clone may be a read error of a much larger clone one base away. The chain has TRBV9 and TRBJ2-4; 7 nucleotides align to TRBD2. This CDR3 region has 17 residues. Germline CDR1 and CDR2: SGDLS and YYNGEE. The CDR3 protein is CAGSVGEGREPKNIQYF. The DNA of the CDR3 is TGTGCCGGCAGCGTAGGGGAGGGAAGGGAGCCCAAAAACATTCAGTACTTC.

The V and J genes are TRBV10-2 and TRBJ2-3; TRBD2 might be the D (6 bases). The CDR3 has 14 amino acids. Germline lookup yields CDR1 WSHSY and CDR2 SAAADI. V was clipped by 7 bases and J by 4 bases, with 15 bases between them. CDR3 nucleotides: TGCGCCAGCAAAGCGGGTGGGGCGGCAGATACGCAGTATTTT. This sequence encodes CASKAGGAADTQYF.

The chain combines TRBV5-6 with TRBJ1-2, with 10 positions matching TRBD1. Germline V gene data show CDR1 as SGHDT and CDR2 as YYEEEE. The CDR3 spans 13 residues. J gave up 8 bases and V 3 bases, and 4 bases lay outside the gene matches. The CDR3: CASSWDRGYGYTF. CDR3 sequence (DNA): TGTGCCAGCAGCTGGGACAGGGGATACGGCTACACCTTC.

This clone was detected only once. One base away lies a much larger clone, so this may be a sequencing read error. The chain combines TRBV9 with TRBJ2-7, with 9 bases aligning to TRBD1. The CDR3 contains 15 residues. Germline-derived CDR1 and CDR2 are SGDLS and YYNGEE. Trimming at V came to 4 bases and at J to 1 base, leaving 6 bases not matched to a gene. The CDR3 bases are TGTGCCAGCAGCATAGAGGGGACAGGGTCCTACGAGCAGTACTTC. It translates to CASSIEGTGSYEQYF.

The J gene is TRBJ1-5, the V gene TRBV5-4, with D unclear. V was trimmed by 0 bases and J by 9 bases, leaving 10 bases between them. The length of the CDR3 is 13 residues. Germline CDR1 is SGHNT and CDR2 is YYREEE (reference sequence). The CDR3 DNA follows: TGTGCCAGCAGCTTGGAGGGATCAAGGCCCCAGCATTTT. It yields the protein CASSLEGSRPQHF.

The rearrangement links TRBV6-5 to TRBJ2-3; no clear D. Trimming took 9 bases from V and 2 from J, leaving 15 bases between them. The CDR3 length is 14 residues. Germline CDR1 and CDR2: MNHEY and SVGAGI. CDR3 nucleotides: TGTGCCAGTACGAGAGGTTCCAACACAGATACGCAGTATTTT. Its translation is CASTRGSNTDTQYF.

Details on this clone: Only one base separates this from a far larger clonotype, so it likely reflects a read error. Other DNA sequences in this sample translate to the same CDR3. This chain joins TRBV6-1 and TRBJ2-7, with D unresolved. Germline CDR1 reads MNHNS; CDR2 reads SASEGT. The CDR3 length is 13 residues. CDR3 region: CVSAVIGRYEQYF. CDR3 nucleotides: TGTGTATCAGCAGTGATTGGGCGCTACGAGCAGTACTTC.

The chain has TRBV28 and TRBJ2-7; D possibly corresponds to TRBD1 (6 bases). The V gene lost 11 bases and the J gene lost 2 bases, with 16 bases spanning the gap. The CDR3 contains 13 residues. CDR1 MDHEN and CDR2 SYDVKM come from the germline V gene. CDR3 in amino acids: CAVSHRVTYEQYF. Written as DNA, the CDR3 is TGTGCCGTATCACACAGGGTGACCTACGAGCAGTACTTC.

V and J are TRBV5-1 and TRBJ2-4, with TRBD1 as a possible D gene (6 bases). Germline V gene lookup returns CDR1 SGHRS and CDR2 YFSETQ. The germline V and J ends were trimmed by 2 bases and 8 bases, with 8 bases remaining between them. The CDR3 spans 12 residues. CDR3 DNA sequence: TGCGCCAGCAGCTTCCCAGGGGACATTCAGTACTTC. Its translation: CASSFPGDIQYF.

The chain joins TRBV19 to TRBJ2-7; the D gene could be TRBD1 or TRBD2 (5 bases each). The CDR3 is made up of 15 amino acids. V gave up 5 bases and J gave up 0 bases, with 14 bases separating them. Germline CDR1 reads LNHDA; CDR2 reads SQIVND (reference sequence). As DNA, the CDR3 is TGTGCCAGTAGTCCCCAACTTGGGGGCTCCTACGAGCAGTACTTC. Translating it yields CASSPQLGGSYEQYF.

The chain joins TRBV7-2 to TRBJ1-2; D is possibly TRBD1 (6 bases). The CDR3 runs to 17 residues. Germline CDR1 reads SGHTA; CDR2 reads FQGNSA. V shed 1 base and J shed 0 bases, with 15 bases lying between them. The CDR3 here is CASSLESGTTANYGYTF. For the CDR3, the DNA is TGTGCCAGCAGCTTAGAAAGTGGGACAACTGCTAACTATGGCTACACCTTC.

In the case of this clone: A far larger clone is only one base removed, so a read error is likely. The rearrangement joins TRBV15 to TRBJ2-7; 8 nucleotides agree with TRBD1. Germline assignment: CDR1 LNHNV and CDR2 YYDKDF (reference sequence). V gave up 1 base and J gave up 3 bases; unmatched junction bases: 11. The CDR3 extends over 17 amino acids. CDR3 amino acids: CATSRGAAGGFSYEQYF. In DNA form, the CDR3 reads TGTGCCACCAGCAGAGGGGCGGCAGGGGGCTTCAGCTACGAGCAGTACTTC.

Comment on this clone: A far larger clone is just one base off, so this is likely a read error. The rearrangement joins TRBV30 to TRBJ1-1, with D uncertain. This CDR3 has 14 amino acids. The germline gives CDR1 GTSNPN, CDR2 SVGIG (reference sequence). CDR3 sequence reads: CAWSVRGINTETFF. The CDR3 region has the DNA TGTGCCTGGAGTGTGAGAGGGATAAACACTGAAACTTTCTTT.

Comments on this clone: A much larger clone lies a single base off, so this may be a read error. V usage is TRBV10-1 and J usage is TRBJ2-5; maybe TRBD2 (5 bases). This CDR3 is built from 15 residues. Germline V gene lookup returns CDR1 WNHNN and CDR2 SYGVQD (reference sequence). CDR3 protein: CAGSKQSGYGETQYF. The DNA of the CDR3 is TGCGCCGGCAGCAAGCAGTCGGGGTACGGGGAGACCCAGTACTTC.

The V call is TRBV21-1, the J call TRBJ2-7. TRBV21-1 is designated a pseudogene. The CDR3 spans 10 residues. This CDR3 is CAMLWGEQYF. Here the CDR3 DNA reads TGTGCCATGCTCTGGGGGGAGCAGTACTTC.